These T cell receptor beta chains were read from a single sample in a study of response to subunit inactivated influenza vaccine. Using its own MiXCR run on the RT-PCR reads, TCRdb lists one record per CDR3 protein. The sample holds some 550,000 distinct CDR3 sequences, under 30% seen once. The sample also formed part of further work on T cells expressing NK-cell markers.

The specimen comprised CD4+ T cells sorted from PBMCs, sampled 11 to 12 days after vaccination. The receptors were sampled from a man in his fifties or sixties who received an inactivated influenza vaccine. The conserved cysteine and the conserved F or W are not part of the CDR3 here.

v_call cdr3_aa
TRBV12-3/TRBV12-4 ASSLGDTAKAF
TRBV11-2 ASSHLGLAALKETQY
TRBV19 ASRLTRPLAGGPNEQF
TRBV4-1 ASSRPQGRGNSPLH
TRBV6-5 ASSYPLTGGNYEQY
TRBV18 ASSTGVLSSNEQF
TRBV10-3 AISGAIEQF
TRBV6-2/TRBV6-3 ASSKDRGDQPQH
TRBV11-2 ASSLARAADTQY
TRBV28 ASKRPGSGGYT
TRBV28 ASRGQEGIFYEQY
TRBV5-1 ASSPEAGVQETQY
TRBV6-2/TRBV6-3 ASKNHRDSEETQY
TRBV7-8 ASSLMDRFTDTQY
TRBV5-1 ASSSGEDNYGYT
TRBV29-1 SVGGRGTETQY
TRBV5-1 ASRLGNLYEQY
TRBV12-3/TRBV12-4 ASSELGMGETQY
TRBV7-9 ASSQTGPTEAF
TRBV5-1 ASSGSGTKNIQY
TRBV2 ASSEASGYQETQY
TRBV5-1 ASSLAVGALDEQY
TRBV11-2 ASSPGGSSGANVLT
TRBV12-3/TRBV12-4 ASSPLPGQGSPGELF
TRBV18 ASSPPGRRETQY
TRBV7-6 ASSSRTGRSGNTIY
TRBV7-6 ASSLAWGMKETQY
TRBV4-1 ASSQDSGGGNTIY
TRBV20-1 SARDFLETQY
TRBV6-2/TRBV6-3 ASTPGVGQGLYNEQF
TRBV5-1 ASSSSSGAWDEQF
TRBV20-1 SADNSGRAVEQF
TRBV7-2 ASSLKREGTQH
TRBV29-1 SVLGTLGTEAF
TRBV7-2 ASSLSRTPAFYEQY